Sequencing of this T cell receptor (beta chain) was carried out in a study of PD-1 blockade in classical Hodgkin lymphoma. Study-level background: A 3 mg/kg intravenous dose of nivolumab was received by patients every 2 weeks.

The time point: cycle 4 day 1 (C4D1), after 6 weeks of nivolumab. There was relapse after autologous stem cell transplantation in every patient, and there was variation in brentuximab vedotin exposure. Thawed PBMCs supplied CD8+ T cells via magnetic negative selection. In germline, CDR1 is GTSNPN, CDR2 SVGIG (reference sequence). This CDR3 region has 13 residues. The trim removed 5 bases at V and 5 bases at J, leaving 4 bases unmatched. TCRdb's table, derived via immunoSEQ multiplex PCR, lists solely in-frame clones and lacks some. The table includes about 19,000 clones, about 88% detected once. The genes are TRBV30 and TRBJ2-2; the match to TRBD1 covers 8 bases. This sample comprised CD8+ T cells from blood, obtained before the fourth cycle of nivolumab. The clonotype comes from a human donor with classical Hodgkin lymphoma. The CDR3 is CAWGRGRTGELFF. As DNA, the CDR3 is TGTGCCTGGGGCAGGGGGCGAACCGGGGAGCTGTTTTTT.